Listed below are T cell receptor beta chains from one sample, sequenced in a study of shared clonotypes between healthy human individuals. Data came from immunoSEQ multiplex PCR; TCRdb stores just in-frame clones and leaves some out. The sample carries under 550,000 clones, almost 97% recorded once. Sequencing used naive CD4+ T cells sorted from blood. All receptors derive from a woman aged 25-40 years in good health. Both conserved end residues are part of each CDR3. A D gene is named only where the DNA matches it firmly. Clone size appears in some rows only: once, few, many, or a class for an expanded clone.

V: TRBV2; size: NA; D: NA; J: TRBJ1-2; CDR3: CASSERSGVYGYTF; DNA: TGTGCCAGCAGTGAACGGAGCGGTGTCTATGGCTACACCTTC
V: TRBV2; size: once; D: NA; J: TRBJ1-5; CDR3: CASSEATGRPQHF; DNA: TGTGCCAGCAGTGAAGCGACAGGTCGGCCCCAGCATTTT
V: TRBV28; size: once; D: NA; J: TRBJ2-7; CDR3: CASSFGGTAIFYEQYF; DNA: TGTGCCAGCAGTTTTGGCGGGACAGCTATCTTCTACGAGCAGTACTTC
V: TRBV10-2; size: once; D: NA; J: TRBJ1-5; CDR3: CASSEEAVGNQPQHF; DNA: TGCGCCAGCAGTGAGGAGGCAGTGGGCAATCAGCCCCAGCATTTT
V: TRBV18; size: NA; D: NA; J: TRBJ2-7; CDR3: CASSPTEVHEQYF; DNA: TGCGCCAGCTCACCGACAGAGGTCCACGAGCAGTACTTC
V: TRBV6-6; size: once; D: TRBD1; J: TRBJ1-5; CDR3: CASSPGTEYQPQHF; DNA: TGTGCCAGCAGTCCCGGGACAGAGTATCAGCCCCAGCATTTT
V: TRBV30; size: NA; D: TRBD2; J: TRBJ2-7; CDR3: CAWSTSGTFYEQYF; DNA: TGTGCCTGGAGTACTAGCGGGACTTTCTACGAGCAGTACTTC
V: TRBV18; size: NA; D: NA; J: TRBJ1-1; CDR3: CASSPTVGNTEAFF; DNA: TGTGCCAGCTCGCCGACGGTGGGAAACACTGAAGCTTTCTTT
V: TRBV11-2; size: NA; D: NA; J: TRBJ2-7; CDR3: CASSSRGQQYF; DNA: TGTGCCAGCAGCTCGCGGGGGCAGCAGTACTTC
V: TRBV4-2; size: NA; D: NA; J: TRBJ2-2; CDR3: CASSQDGGTSGELFF; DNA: TGTGCCAGCAGCCAAGATGGCGGGACGTCCGGGGAGCTGTTTTTT
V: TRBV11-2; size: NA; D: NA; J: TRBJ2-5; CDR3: CASSPPGLQETQYF; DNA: TGTGCCAGCAGCCCCCCAGGACTACAAGAGACCCAGTACTTC
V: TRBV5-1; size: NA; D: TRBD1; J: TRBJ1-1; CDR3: CASSLPTGANTEAFF; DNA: TGCGCCAGCAGCTTACCGACAGGGGCGAACACTGAAGCTTTCTTT
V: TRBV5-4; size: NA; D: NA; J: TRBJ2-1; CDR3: CASSLRVSYNEQFF; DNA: TGTGCCAGCAGCTTGCGAGTCTCCTACAATGAGCAGTTCTTC
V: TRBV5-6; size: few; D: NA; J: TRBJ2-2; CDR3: CASSYGTANTGELFF; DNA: TGTGCCAGCAGCTACGGGACTGCGAACACCGGGGAGCTGTTTTTT
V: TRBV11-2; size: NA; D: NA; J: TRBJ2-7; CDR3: CASKSSWGNSYEQYF; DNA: TGTGCCAGCAAGTCCTCTTGGGGGAACTCCTACGAGCAGTACTTC
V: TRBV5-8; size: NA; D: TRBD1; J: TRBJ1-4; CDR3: CASSLTGASLVSNEKLFF; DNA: TGTGCCAGCAGCCTTACAGGGGCCTCACTTGTTTCTAATGAAAAACTGTTTTTT
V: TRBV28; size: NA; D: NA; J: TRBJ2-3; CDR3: CASSFAFLTDTQYF; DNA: TGTGCCAGCAGCTTCGCTTTTCTCACAGATACGCAGTATTTT
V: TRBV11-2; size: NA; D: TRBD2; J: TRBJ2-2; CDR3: CASSLVLAGAGGELFF; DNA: TGTGCCAGCAGCTTAGTGCTAGCGGGAGCCGGCGGGGAGCTGTTTTTT
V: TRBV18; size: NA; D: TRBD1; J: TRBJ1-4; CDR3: CASSPPGQGNEKLFF; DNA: TGTGCCAGCTCACCACCGGGACAGGGTAATGAAAAACTGTTTTTT
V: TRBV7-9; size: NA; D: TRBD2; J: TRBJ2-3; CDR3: CASSPAAGDTNTQYF; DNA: TGTGCCAGCAGCCCGGCCGCGGGAGATACGAATACGCAGTATTTT
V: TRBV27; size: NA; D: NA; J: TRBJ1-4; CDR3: CASRRVTNEKLFF; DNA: TGTGCCAGCAGGAGGGTTACTAATGAAAAACTGTTTTTT
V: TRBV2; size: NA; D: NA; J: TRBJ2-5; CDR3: CASTGETQYF; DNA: TGTGCCAGCACGGGCGAGACCCAGTACTTC
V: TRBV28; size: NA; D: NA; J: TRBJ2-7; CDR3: CASSSPRPRGRSYEQYF; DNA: TGTGCCAGCAGTTCCCCCCGGCCGCGGGGAAGGTCCTACGAGCAGTACTTC
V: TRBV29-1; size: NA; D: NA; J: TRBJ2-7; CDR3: CSVQRPEPPYEQYF; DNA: TGCAGCGTGCAAAGACCCGAACCTCCTTACGAGCAGTACTTC
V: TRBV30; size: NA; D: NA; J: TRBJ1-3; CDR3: CAWSPGTSGNTIYF; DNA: TGTGCCTGGAGTCCCGGGACCTCTGGAAACACCATATATTTT
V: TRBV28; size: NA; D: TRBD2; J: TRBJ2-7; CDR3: CASSFLSGQVFSGRFYEQYF; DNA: TGTGCCAGCAGTTTCCTCTCCGGACAGGTTTTTAGCGGGAGGTTCTACGAGCAGTACTTC
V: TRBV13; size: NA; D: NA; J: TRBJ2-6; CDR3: CASSLWRGSGANVLTF; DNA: TGTGCCAGCAGCTTATGGCGGGGCTCTGGGGCCAACGTCCTGACTTTC
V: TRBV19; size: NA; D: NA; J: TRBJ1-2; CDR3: CASSIALDSPPDGYTF; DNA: TGTGCCAGTAGTATAGCCCTTGACAGTCCTCCGGATGGCTACACCTTC
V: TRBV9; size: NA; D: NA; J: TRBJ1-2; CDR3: CASSVAVDRGGYTF; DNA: TGTGCCAGCAGCGTAGCTGTGGACAGAGGGGGCTACACCTTC
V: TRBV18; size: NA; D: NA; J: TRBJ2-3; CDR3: CASSVMGPNSEGADTQYF; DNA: TGTGCCAGCTCGGTGATGGGACCGAACTCTGAGGGGGCAGATACGCAGTATTTT
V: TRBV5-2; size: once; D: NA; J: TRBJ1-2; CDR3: CASSQEGQGSYGYTF; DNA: TGTGCCAGCAGCCAAGAAGGGCAGGGGTCCTATGGCTACACCTTC
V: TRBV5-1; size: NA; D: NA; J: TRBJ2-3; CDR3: CASSFQRSTDTQYF; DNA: TGCGCCAGCAGCTTCCAGCGGAGCACAGATACGCAGTATTTT
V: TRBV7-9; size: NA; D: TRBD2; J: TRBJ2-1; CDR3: CASSLYGGENEQFF; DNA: TGTGCCAGCAGCTTATATGGGGGGGAAAATGAGCAGTTCTTC
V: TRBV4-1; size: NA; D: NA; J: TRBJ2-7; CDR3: CASSPTRQMGYEQYF; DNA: TGCGCCAGCAGCCCGACGCGACAGATGGGGTACGAGCAGTACTTC
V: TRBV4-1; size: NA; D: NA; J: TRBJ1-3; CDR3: CASSSRIFVNTIYF; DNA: TGCGCCAGCAGCTCACGTATTTTTGTAAACACCATATATTTT
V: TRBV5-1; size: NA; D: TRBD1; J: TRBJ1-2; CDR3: CASSWGQGGTTVYGYTF; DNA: TGCGCCAGCAGCTGGGGACAGGGAGGTACGACTGTCTATGGCTACACCTTC
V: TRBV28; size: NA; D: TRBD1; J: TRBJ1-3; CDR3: CASSGTGGPPSGNTIYF; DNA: TGTGCCAGCAGCGGGACAGGGGGCCCACCCTCTGGAAACACCATATATTTT